This is a list of T cell receptor beta chains from one sample in a study of T cell responses to AZD1222 COVID-19 vaccine. TCRdb's copy holds only in-frame clones and misses some; the assay was immunoSEQ multiplex PCR. The sample lists 150,000 or so clones; approximately 94% were seen once. This specimen was peripheral blood, taken on day 0 of AZD1222 vaccination. Source of these receptors: an adult in good health. Each CDR3 is given with its conserved first and last residue. The D gene is left open where the match is weak. Some rows mark clone size as missing; the rest say once, few, many or name a class of expanded clone.

.	TRBV7-9	.	TRBJ2-5	TGTGCCAGCAGCTTAGCAAATCAAGAGACCCAGTACTTC	CASSLANQETQYF
.	TRBV9	TRBD1	TRBJ2-7	TGTGCCAGCAGCGCCCAGGGGGACTCCTACGAGCAGTACTTC	CASSAQGDSYEQYF
.	TRBV5-1	TRBD1	TRBJ2-1	TGCGCCAGCTTCGAGACAGGGGCCTTCGATGAGCAGTTCTTC	CASFETGAFDEQFF
.	TRBV3-1/TRBV3-2	TRBD1	TRBJ2-7	TGTGCCAGCAGCGGAAAGACAGGGTTGTACGTCCACGAGCAGTACTTC	CASSGKTGLYVHEQYF
.	TRBV27	.	TRBJ1-2	TGTGCCAGCAGTTTCTCCGGGGGCGGCTACACCTTC	CASSFSGGGYTF
.	TRBV7-8	.	TRBJ1-5	TGTGCCAGCAGCTTAACGGTCAATCAGCCCCAGCATTTT	CASSLTVNQPQHF
.	TRBV6-5	.	TRBJ1-1	TGTGCCAGCAGTTACGGGGGTCGAGCCACTGAAGCTTTCTTT	CASSYGGRATEAFF
.	TRBV18	TRBD1	TRBJ2-1	TGTGCCAGCTCACCTCCGTCCCTATGGGGACAGGGAGGAGGCAATGAGCAGTTCTTC	CASSPPSLWGQGGGNEQFF
.	TRBV15	.	TRBJ1-1	TGTGCCACCAGCAGAGGTTGGGGTTCGATAGCGAACACTGAAGCTTTCTTT	CATSRGWGSIANTEAFF
.	TRBV27	.	TRBJ1-1	TGTGCCAGTAACAGGGTTGGTACTGAAGCTTTCTTT	CASNRVGTEAFF
few	TRBV10-2	TRBD1	TRBJ1-2	TGCGCCAGCAGTTCCGAGAGGACAGGGTTCAATGGCTACACCTTC	CASSSERTGFNGYTF
.	TRBV3-1/TRBV3-2	.	TRBJ2-1	TGTGCCAGCAGCCAAGATTCTGCGAGCTACAATGAGCAGTTCTTC	CASSQDSASYNEQFF
.	TRBV4-1	.	TRBJ1-2	TGCGCCAGCAGCCAAAGCGCTGCCGATACCCCTAACTATGGCTACACCTTC	CASSQSAADTPNYGYTF
.	TRBV11-3	.	TRBJ2-7	TGTGCCAGCAGCTCTACGGGCGGACCACCCTACGAGCAGTACTTC	CASSSTGGPPYEQYF
.	TRBV6-1	.	TRBJ1-2	TGTGCCAGCAGTGAGAGCGACCCCTATGGCTACACCTTC	CASSESDPYGYTF
.	TRBV5-8	.	TRBJ1-3	TGTGCCAGCAGCTTGGCGAGCGGCTCTGGAAACACCATATATTTT	CASSLASGSGNTIYF
.	TRBV9	TRBD1	TRBJ1-2	TGTGCCAGCAGCGGCCTACCGGGACAGGGAAATGGCTACACCTTC	CASSGLPGQGNGYTF
.	TRBV7-9	.	TRBJ2-3	TGTGCCAGCAGCCCCGCTCCGGGCGCCACAATGGATACGCAGTATTTT	CASSPAPGATMDTQYF
.	TRBV7-9	TRBD1	TRBJ1-2	TGTGCCAGCAGCTTACCAGGGGGTTACTATGGCTACACCTTC	CASSLPGGYYGYTF
.	TRBV3-1/TRBV3-2	.	TRBJ1-2	TGTGCCAGCAGCCAAGCTGGGGGGGACTATGGCTACACCTTC	CASSQAGGDYGYTF
once	TRBV5-5	TRBD1	TRBJ1-2	TGTGCCAGCAGCTTCCGACAGGGAGCAGAAAACTATGGCTACACCTTC	CASSFRQGAENYGYTF
.	TRBV7-8	TRBD1	TRBJ1-2	TGTGCCAGCAGCTGGACAGGGGCTAACTATGGCTACACCTTC	CASSWTGANYGYTF
.	TRBV6-5	TRBD1	TRBJ1-1	TGTGCCAGCATGATAACCGGGACAGGGGACACTGAAGCTTTCTTT	CASMITGTGDTEAFF
.	TRBV3-1/TRBV3-2	TRBD1	TRBJ2-7	TGTGCCAGCAGCCAAGGGGGACAGGGGTTTTACGAGCAGTACTTC	CASSQGGQGFYEQYF
.	TRBV7-9	TRBD1	TRBJ1-1	TGTGCCAGCAGTACGACAGGGGTGGTTACTGAAGCTTTCTTT	CASSTTGVVTEAFF
.	TRBV2	TRBD1	TRBJ1-2	TGTGCCAGCAGTGAAGACGGGACAGCATATGGCTACACCTTC	CASSEDGTAYGYTF
.	TRBV6-5	TRBD1	TRBJ1-5	TGTGCCAGCGGGGAGGGACAGGGCCCAAGGCAGCCCCAGCATTTT	CASGEGQGPRQPQHF
.	TRBV6-5	.	TRBJ2-7	TGTGCCAGCAGTTACTCCCAGGGGAGGTACGAGCAGTACTTC	CASSYSQGRYEQYF
.	TRBV30	.	TRBJ1-1	TGTGCCGGGAAAGCCGGGACTTACACTGAAGCTTTCTTT	CAGKAGTYTEAFF
.	TRBV12-3/TRBV12-4	.	TRBJ2-2	TGTGCCAGCATTGACAGCACCGGGGAGCTGTTTTTT	CASIDSTGELFF
.	TRBV3-1/TRBV3-2	.	TRBJ1-5	TGTGCCAGCAGCCTCCAGAGGGGCGATCAGCCCCAGCATTTT	CASSLQRGDQPQHF
.	TRBV6-5	.	TRBJ1-1	TGTGCCAGCAGTTTTAGTGGGGCAAACACTGAAGCTTTCTTT	CASSFSGANTEAFF
.	TRBV11-1	.	TRBJ2-7	TGTGCCAGCAGCGTAACCGGGTCCCCCTACGAGCAGTACTTC	CASSVTGSPYEQYF
.	TRBV4-1	.	TRBJ1-1	TGCGCCAGCAGCCGGACGGGGAGCCGTGCCACTGAAGCTTTCTTT	CASSRTGSRATEAFF
.	TRBV5-6	.	TRBJ2-5	TGTGCCAGCAGCGCACAGGTCCTACTTGCAGAGACCCAGTACTTC	CASSAQVLLAETQYF
.	TRBV7-2	.	TRBJ2-5	TGTGCCAGCAGCGAAGGACCGCCGGGGACGGGACTGTACCAAGAGACCCAGTACTTC	CASSEGPPGTGLYQETQYF
.	TRBV28	TRBD2	TRBJ2-5	TGTGCCACCCTTCTAGCGGGGGGGCCTTGGGAGACCCAGTACTTC	CATLLAGGPWETQYF
.	TRBV7-8	TRBD1	TRBJ2-2	TGTGCCAGCAGCGCTCAGGGGGCTTTGGCCACCGGGGAGCTGTTTTTT	CASSAQGALATGELFF
.	TRBV2	.	TRBJ2-5	TGTGCCAGCAGTGTGGAGATCCAACAAGAGACCCAGTACTTC	CASSVEIQQETQYF
.	TRBV5-1	.	TRBJ1-3	TGCGCCAGCAGTATTGGGGAATCTGGAAACACCATATATTTT	CASSIGESGNTIYF